This paragraph reports one T cell receptor (beta chain). The antigen this receptor binds is unknown. One base away there is no much larger clone; base qualities are not given. These data come from a study of long-term antiretroviral therapy in people with HIV (dated by TCRdb to between 2022 and 2023). In the study overall: Collection of the earliest samples took place about a decade ahead of the 2015 WHO recommendation for immediate ART, at a time when ART was typically delayed until CD4 counts fell. The cohort contributed over 150 cryopreserved PBMC samples from 30 adults with confirmed HIV infection, collected serially over a mean of approximately 6 years (range 1-12). A retrospective serial study tested whether changes in peripheral blood TRB repertoire composition and diversity were associated with ART initiation and durable HIV suppression. Of the 30 participants with HIV, about a dozen were female. No cross-contamination during QIAcube processing was shown when test extractions of a monoclonal T-cell line were performed alongside 33 polyclonal samples.

The immunoSEQ hsTCRB v3.0 assay was used at survey level resolution for TRB variable region sequencing. TRB sequencing targeted a depth of 40,000-50,000 T-cell genomes per sample. An Illumina MiSeq with a v3 150-cycle kit was used to sequence the pooled TRB libraries. The authors' analysis ran thus. Repertoire analysis was performed in R inside a reproducible Nextflow workflow that covered QC, data transformation and analysis. LymphoSeq2, an R package for AIRR-Seq data exploration, was used to implement custom analyses. A few samples yielding fewer than 5000 total TRB sequences were excluded, leaving 150 to 200 analyzed HIV repertoires. Among the roughly 190 retained HIV repertoires, 59 were collected before ART initiation and 120 to 140 were collected after ART initiation. Repertoires were downsampled to 5000 TRB nucleotide sequences, and summary statistics were averaged over 100 downsampling iterations. The analysis kept only TRB sequences whose CDR3 regions were at least seven amino acids long. A Shannon entropy-derived clonality score and the Gini coefficient were used to measure diversity. In repertoire networks, the top 5000 CDR3 amino acid sequences were linked whenever an edit distance of one separated two sequences. Antigen specificity groups and MHC restriction were predicted for TRB CDR3 amino acid sequences with GLIPH2. To flag known CMV, EBV, HIV or tissue antigen associations, CDR3 amino acid sequences were matched against VDJdb and McPAS-TCR. Pre-ART, post-ART and control groups were compared with Wilcoxon signed-rank tests and Holm-Bonferroni correction. TCRdb re-hosts the immuneACCESS table, in-frame sequences only. Its copies lack some clones; in the studies checked, an unresolved V gene accounts for under half of them, and the cause for the rest is not known. The DNA was the basis for D and trimming; V, J and clone size are from that table. The sample table contains fewer than 35,000 clones; only one count was recorded for 85% of them. The biggest ten clones account for just under 4.5% of the sample.

Measured from the cysteine to the phenylalanine, the CDR3 is 13 residues long. The kept DNA is CDR3 alone, 39 bases in frame from the first base. CDR1 and CDR2 are drawn from the germline V gene: MNHNS, SASEGT. V is cut by 4 bases and J by 0 bases, and the space between the germline ends is 7 bases. What the study reported, not specific to this receptor: CDR3 length ranges in HIV repertoires were narrower than in controls, and network structure suggested an antigen-experienced repertoire with only a slight naive shift after ART. The samples were dated from about 2003 to 2017, and the ART regimens that were used may be less effective than current ART regimens. Because PBMC availability was limited, only the TCR beta chain was sequenced, with no alpha chain pairing. Inferences about post-ART repertoire changes are limited because no data were available on ART adherence, viral resistance or therapy changes. Because pre-ART samples had limited cell numbers, profiling was done on unsorted PBMC rather than on sorted CD4+ and CD8+ T cells. Expanded TRB clones identified before ART initiation dominated the repertoire at all time points, although this dominance fluctuated and declined in many PLHIV after ART. Starting ART was linked to a significant rise in TRB diversity, yet even with long-term ART the diversity remained significantly lower than in transplant donor controls.

Participants were included only if at least one PBMC sample before ART initiation and at least two post-ART samples were available. All participants with HIV were treated in the United States of America. Before DNA extraction, cryopreserved samples containing about 1-11 million PBMC were thawed and washed. At the time of the earliest PBMC sample, participants with HIV were aged between 23 and 54 years. Per participant, PBMC samples came from 1-4 timepoints prior to ART initiation and 2-8 timepoints following ART initiation, for a median of 7 samples. Serial HIV viral load, CD4+ T-cell count, ART history and demographic data were obtained for every participant. Genomic DNA was extracted from unsorted PBMC with a Qiagen kit on a QIAcube, processed in batches of 12 samples.

The specimen comprised unsorted PBMCs, sampled approximately 3.3 years after starting antiretroviral therapy. This clonotype was obtained from a man younger than 35 with HIV. Recombination linked TRBV6-1 to TRBJ2-7; no D segment can be confidently identified. The CDR3 here reads CASSVSVSYEQYF. The sequenced DNA: TGTGCCAGCAGTGTCTCCGTCTCCTACGAGCAGTACTTC.